Each of the 15 T cell receptor beta chains below was sequenced from the same sample in a study of blood T cell repertoires in COVID-19. The repertoire was sequenced with immunoSEQ multiplex PCR; TCRdb's copy has only in-frame clones and lacks some. This sample has fewer than 500,000 clones; more than 75% occur once, and the top ten carry roughly 1.2%. The sample was peripheral blood. Receptors were obtained from a human donor with acute or convalescent COVID-19. The donor label of this sample is uncertain.

The J gene is TRBJ1-2, the V gene TRBV10-3; tentative D call: TRBD1 (5 bases). This CDR3 contains 11 residues. Germline V gene lookup returns CDR1 ENHRY and CDR2 SYGVKD. V shed 6 bases and J shed 11 bases, with 13 bases lying between them. CDR3 amino acids: CAIRSGLLYTF. CDR3 nucleotide sequence: TGTGCCATCAGGTCGGGACTTCTTTACACCTTC.

The J gene is TRBJ2-7, the V gene TRBV7-8, with D possibly TRBD1 on 5 matching bases. The CDR3 runs to 15 residues. The V end was cut by 2 bases, the J end by 0 bases, with 11 bases between. Germline loops: CDR1 SGHVS, CDR2 FQNEAQ. CDR3 sequence: CASSLFQGPSYEQYF. The CDR3 DNA is TGTGCCAGCAGCTTATTCCAGGGCCCCTCCTACGAGCAGTACTTC.

The chain has TRBV7-8 and TRBJ1-5, with D possibly being TRBD1 (6 bases). The V end lost 5 bases, the J end lost 4 bases, and 15 bases lay between the germline ends. The CDR3 has 15 amino acids. Germline V CDR1 and CDR2: SGHVS, FQNEAQ. The CDR3 region has the DNA TGTGCCAGCAGCGTTGCGGGGGGCAGAAATCAGCCCCAGCATTTT. It yields the protein CASSVAGGRNQPQHF.

The chain carries TRBV7-2 and TRBJ2-6, with D perhaps matching TRBD1 (5 bases). V gave up 0 bases and J gave up 3 bases, with 12 bases separating them. Germline assignment: CDR1 SGHTA and CDR2 FQGNSA. The CDR3 sequence is 17 residues long. This CDR3 reads CASSLALRVGGANVLTF. The DNA of the CDR3 is TGTGCCAGCAGCTTAGCTCTCAGGGTTGGTGGGGCCAACGTCCTGACTTTC.

This clone was seen once. V and J are TRBV2 and TRBJ2-7, with 7 nucleotides matching TRBD2. Per germline, CDR1 SNHLY and CDR2 FYNNEI. The CDR3 extends over 15 amino acids. V shed 5 bases and J 7 bases; nucleotides not matched to a gene: 14. In DNA, the CDR3 is TGTGCCAGCAGTAAGGGGAGCGGGACGGTGAGGGAGCAGTACTTC. Its translation is CASSKGSGTVREQYF.

This chain uses TRBV27 with TRBJ2-2, with D unresolved. This CDR3 is built from 13 residues. The V gene's germline CDR1 is MNHEY and CDR2 SMNVEV (reference sequence). V lost 2 bases and J lost 7, with 8 bases in between. The CDR3 loop is CASSLVGDGELFF. The CDR3, as DNA: TGTGCCAGCAGTTTAGTGGGCGACGGGGAGCTGTTTTTT.

A single count supports this clone. This chain uses TRBV28 with TRBJ2-7, with TRBD2 matching over 7 bases. There are 18 residues in the CDR3. Losses at the gene ends were 6 bases for V and 1 base for J; bases not matched to a gene: 18. Germline values: CDR1 MDHEN, CDR2 SYDVKM. This CDR3 reads CASSRYLTKGRGSYEQYF. The DNA of the CDR3 is TGTGCCAGCAGCCGATACTTAACGAAGGGGAGGGGATCCTACGAGCAGTACTTC.

This sequence joins TRBV5-4 and TRBJ1-1, with D possibly TRBD1 on 5 matching bases. The CDR3 has 15 amino acids. The V gene lost 4 bases and the J gene lost 1 base, with 14 bases spanning the gap. Germline V gene data show CDR1 as SGHNT and CDR2 as YYREEE (reference sequence). CDR3 protein: CASSRTGSGNTEAFF. In DNA form, the CDR3 reads TGTGCCAGCAGCCGTACAGGATCGGGGAACACTGAAGCTTTCTTT.

The chain uses TRBV11-1 and TRBJ1-2; 7 positions agree with TRBD1. Germline assignment: CDR1 SGHAT and CDR2 FQDESV (reference sequence). V lost 5 bases to trimming and J lost 7 bases; unmatched junction nucleotides: 10. The CDR3 spans 14 residues. The CDR3: CASSPTGVPGGYTF. The CDR3 region has the DNA TGTGCCAGCAGCCCTACAGGGGTTCCCGGTGGCTACACCTTC.

The chain links TRBV30 to TRBJ1-4, with D hard to call. Trimming left V 3 bases short and J 13 bases short, with 12 bases between. CDR3 length: 11 residues. Germline lookup yields CDR1 GTSNPN and CDR2 SVGIG (reference sequence). DNA of the CDR3: TGTGCCTGGAGGCTGGGTTTAGCACTGTTTTTT. This encodes CAWRLGLALFF.

This chain uses TRBV7-2 with TRBJ2-3; 8 nucleotides match TRBD2. Unmatched junction bases numbered 6, after V lost 2 bases and J lost 5 bases. Germline loops: CDR1 SGHTA, CDR2 FQGNSA. The CDR3 loop spans 15 amino acids. CDR3 DNA sequence: TGTGCCAGCAGCTTAATGAGCGGGAGTGGAGATACGCAGTATTTT. It encodes CASSLMSGSGDTQYF.

This rearrangement joins TRBV6-5 to TRBJ2-7; 7 bases are shared with TRBD1. CDR3 size: 14 residues. Germline values: CDR1 MNHEY, CDR2 SVGAGI. V trimming: 7 bases; J trimming: 2 bases; junction bases outside the gene matches: 8. The CDR3 coding sequence is TGTGCCAGCAAGCTAGGGACAGACCCCTACGAGCAGTACTTC. Encoded protein: CASKLGTDPYEQYF.

The V call is TRBV2, the J call TRBJ1-1; 9 bases agree with TRBD1. In germline, CDR1 is SNHLY, CDR2 FYNNEI. The CDR3 has 15 residues. V shed 9 bases, J shed 0 bases, and the junction held 8 bases outside the gene matches. CDR3 residues: CARGQGRSMNTEAFF. Here the CDR3 DNA reads TGTGCCAGAGGACAGGGGAGGTCCATGAACACTGAAGCTTTCTTT.

The chain employs TRBV7-2 and TRBJ2-5; D not resolved. V lost 3 bases to trimming and J lost 5 bases, with 4 bases between them. Germline-derived CDR1 and CDR2 are SGHTA and FQGNSA. This CDR3 has 11 amino acids. Written as DNA, the CDR3 is TGTGCCAGCAGCTTTCGGGAGACCCAGTACTTC. Translation: CASSFRETQYF.

This chain links TRBV24-1 with TRBJ1-5; TRBD1 might be the D (5 bases). The length of the CDR3 is 16 residues. Germline CDR1 reads KGHDR; CDR2 reads SFDVKD. V was cut by 5 bases and J by 3 bases, with 16 bases left in between. The CDR3 spells CATSAHLSGYNQPQHF. In nucleotides, the CDR3 is TGTGCCACCAGTGCTCACTTGTCAGGGTACAATCAGCCCCAGCATTTT.